The 32 T cell receptor beta chains presented below share a single source sample, sequenced in a study of blood T cell repertoires in COVID-19. TCRdb keeps only in-frame clones here, not all; method: immunoSEQ multiplex PCR. The table lists roughly 250,000 clones, around 87% of them singletons. The sequenced sample consisted of PBMCs or T cells enriched from blood (not recorded which). These receptors originate from a woman between 40 and 55 years old with acute COVID-19.

The rearrangement joins TRBV15 to TRBJ1-1; a weak D match, TRBD1 (5 bases). The germline V gene encodes CDR1 LNHNV and CDR2 YYDKDF (reference sequence). The germline V and J ends were trimmed by 5 bases and 1 base, with 17 bases remaining between them. This CDR3 is built from 16 residues. The chain's CDR3 is CATSGGATVANTEAFF. In DNA form, the CDR3 reads TGTGCCACCAGCGGCGGGGCTACGGTCGCGAACACTGAAGCTTTCTTT.

The chain has TRBV11-3 and TRBJ2-1, with D hard to call. The CDR3 extends over 15 amino acids. The V end was cut by 3 bases, the J end by 3 bases, with 12 bases between. CDR1 SGHNT and CDR2 YENEEA come from the germline V gene. CDR3 sequence reads: CASSFVSSYYNEQFF. The CDR3 DNA reads TGTGCCAGCAGCTTCGTTTCCAGTTACTACAATGAGCAGTTCTTC. The full variable domain, in which reference TRBV11-3 and TRBJ2-1 provide the parts outside the CDR3, is EAGVVQSPRYKIIEKKQPVAFWCNPISGHNTLYWYLQNLGQGPELLIRYENEEAVDDSQLPKDRFSAERLKGVDSTLKIQPAELGDSAVYLCASSFVSSYYNEQFFGPGTRLTVL.

This clone was recorded only once. The chain links TRBV19 to TRBJ2-7; D perhaps matches TRBD2 (5 bases). In germline, CDR1 is LNHDA, CDR2 SQIVND (reference sequence). The V end was cut by 5 bases, the J end by 1 base, with 12 bases between. The CDR3 extends over 14 amino acids. CDR3 residues: CASSAGGWSYEQYF. The CDR3 nucleotides read TGTGCCAGTAGTGCGGGTGGGTGGTCCTACGAGCAGTACTTC.

The V call is TRBV11-2, the J call TRBJ2-1, with 7 bases identical to TRBD2. The V gene's germline CDR1 is SGHAT and CDR2 FQNNGV. V shed 2 bases and J 4 bases; nucleotides not matched to a gene: 8. The CDR3 is made up of 16 amino acids. The CDR3 loop reads CASSLSLAAPYNEQFF. The CDR3 DNA reads as TGTGCCAGCAGCTTATCCCTAGCGGCCCCATACAATGAGCAGTTCTTC.

The chain joins TRBV11-3 to TRBJ1-2; D is perhaps TRBD1 (6 bases). CDR1 is SGHNT and CDR2 is YENEEA in the germline V gene. Between the trimmed V and J ends, which lost 1 base and 7 bases, there was a span of 22 bases. This CDR3 is built from 17 residues. The CDR3 is CASSLVVGTGPSVGYTF. CDR3 nucleotide sequence: TGTGCCAGCAGCTTAGTGGTCGGAACAGGGCCCTCGGTTGGCTACACCTTC.

This clone was seen a few times. V usage is TRBV7-8 and J usage is TRBJ1-1, with 8 bases identical to TRBD1. CDR1 is SGHVS, CDR2 FQNEAQ, per germline. This CDR3 comprises 16 residues. Germline trimming cut 1 base from V and 1 base from J; bases unmatched to any gene: 5. Written as DNA, the CDR3 is TGTGCCAGCAGCTTAGTTACGGGACAGGCGAACACTGAAGCTTTCTTT. Translating gives CASSLVTGQANTEAFF. Filled out from reference TRBV7-8 and TRBJ1-1, the complete variable domain reads GAGVSQSPRYKVAKRGQDVALRCDPISGHVSLFWYQQALGQGPEFLTYFQNEAQLDKSGLPSDRFFAERPEGSVSTLKIQRTQQEDSAVYLCASSLVTGQANTEAFFGQGTRLTVV.

The J gene is TRBJ2-3, the V gene TRBV6-6, with 14 positions matching TRBD2. The germline gives CDR1 MNHNY, CDR2 SVGAGI (reference sequence). J was trimmed by 7 bases and V by 5 bases; bases with no gene match: 14. There are 18 residues in the CDR3. The CDR3 DNA sequence: TGTGCCAGCAGTCCGGGACTAGCGGGAGAAGGTGACAGTTATACGCAGTATTTT. Its translation: CASSPGLAGEGDSYTQYF.

This chain joins TRBV7-8 and TRBJ2-3; a weak D match, TRBD1 (5 bases). V was clipped by 7 bases and J by 0 bases, with 14 bases between them. The CDR3 has 15 amino acids. Germline CDR1 reads SGHVS; CDR2 reads FQNEAQ. The chain's CDR3 is CASKGRLSSTDTQYF. The CDR3 region has the DNA TGTGCCAGCAAGGGGCGTCTATCTAGCACAGATACGCAGTATTTT.

V gene TRBV6-4 combines with J gene TRBJ1-4; the D is unclear. Germline CDR1 MRHNA, CDR2 SNTAGT. This CDR3 spans 11 amino acids. The V end was cut by 6 bases, the J end by 8 bases, with 7 bases between. The DNA for the CDR3 is TGTGCCAGCAGGACACAGGAAAAACTGTTTTTT. Its translation is CASRTQEKLFF.

The V gene is TRBV5-1, the J gene TRBJ2-5, with 13 positions matching TRBD2. Germline V gene sequence: CDR1 SGHRS, CDR2 YFSETQ. This CDR3 is built from 16 residues. Trimming removed 0 bases from V and 5 bases from J; junction bases left unmatched: 4. The CDR3, as DNA: TGCGCCAGCAGCTTGGGACTAGCGGGAGGAAGCGAGACCCAGTACTTC. Residues: CASSLGLAGGSETQYF.

This chain links TRBV29-1 with TRBJ1-1, with 11 nucleotides matching TRBD1. The CDR3 has 12 amino acids. Germline lookup yields CDR1 SQVTM and CDR2 ANQGSEA. With V trimmed by 6 bases and J by 6 bases, 3 bases remained unmatched. DNA of the CDR3: TGCAGCGTGGGACAGGGGGAGGCTGAAGCTTTCTTT. It is translated as CSVGQGEAEAFF.

This chain joins TRBV6-1 and TRBJ1-2, with no clear D. V was pared by 2 bases and J by 4 bases, with 11 bases between. The CDR3 is made up of 14 amino acids. Germline V lookup: CDR1 MNHNS, CDR2 SASEGT. CDR3: CASSESGGVYGYTF. The DNA for the CDR3 is TGTGCCAGCAGTGAATCTGGAGGAGTCTATGGCTACACCTTC.

The V and J genes are TRBV29-1 and TRBJ2-7; no clear D gene. V was clipped by 6 bases and J by 5 bases, with 14 bases between them. The CDR3 has 12 amino acids. Germline lookup yields CDR1 SQVTM and CDR2 ANQGSEA. The CDR3 spells CSVVTGSHEQYF. DNA for the CDR3: TGCAGCGTAGTGACCGGGTCCCACGAGCAGTACTTC.

This chain links TRBV13 with TRBJ2-2, with 15 positions matching TRBD2. CDR1 and CDR2 from the germline V gene are PRHDT and FYEKMQ (reference sequence). V dropped 5 bases and J dropped 6; count of bases not matched to a gene: 13. This CDR3 is built from 19 residues. The CDR3 spells CASSVLGTSGRLEAGELFF. The DNA of the CDR3 is TGTGCCAGCAGCGTACTTGGGACTAGCGGGAGGTTAGAGGCCGGGGAGCTGTTTTTT.

The genes are TRBV19 and TRBJ2-2; 9 nucleotides line up with TRBD2. The CDR3 totals 14 residues. The germline V gene encodes CDR1 LNHDA and CDR2 SQIVND (reference sequence). Trimming cost V 6 bases and J 6 bases; bases outside gene matches: 5. The CDR3 DNA is TGTGCCAGTAGCAGGACTAGCGAAGCCGGGGAGCTGTTTTTT. It specifies CASSRTSEAGELFF. The entire variable domain, with the rest obtained from reference TRBV19 and TRBJ2-2, is as follows: DGGITQSPKYLFRKEGQNVTLSCEQNLNHDAMYWYRQDPGQGLRLIYYSQIVNDFQKGDIAEGYSVSREKKESFPLTVTSAQKNPTAFYLCASSRTSEAGELFFGEGSRLTVL.

The chain uses TRBV24-1 and TRBJ2-5, with 11 bases lining up with TRBD1. The V gene's germline CDR1 is KGHDR and CDR2 SFDVKD. The V segment lost 4 bases and the J segment 5 bases; nucleotides outside the gene matches: 8. This CDR3 is 16 amino acids long. CDR3: CATSDPRTGGAETQYF. The CDR3, as DNA: TGTGCCACCAGTGACCCTAGGACAGGGGGCGCCGAGACCCAGTACTTC.

The gene calls are TRBV2 and TRBJ1-1; 7 bases line up with TRBD1. Germline loops: CDR1 SNHLY, CDR2 FYNNEI. With V trimmed by 6 bases and J by 2 bases, 6 bases remained unmatched. The CDR3 contains 14 residues. The CDR3 DNA is TGTGCCAGCAGATCGACAGGGCTAAACACTGAAGCTTTCTTT. It translates to CASRSTGLNTEAFF.

In this sample, this clone turned up once. The genes are TRBV18 and TRBJ2-2; 10 bases line up with TRBD1. Losses at the gene ends were 3 bases for V and 5 bases for J; bases not matched to a gene: 6. Germline V gene lookup returns CDR1 KGHSH and CDR2 LQKENI. This CDR3 region has 16 residues. CDR3 residues: CASSPRQGARTGELFF. DNA of the CDR3: TGTGCCAGCTCACCGAGACAGGGGGCGCGAACCGGGGAGCTGTTTTTT.

A single count supports this clone. Other DNA sequences in the same sample also yield this CDR3. The chain is built from TRBV7-9 and TRBJ1-2; TRBD1 matches 7 bases. This CDR3 has 13 residues. Per germline, CDR1 SEHNR and CDR2 FQNEAQ (reference sequence). Trimming removed 5 bases from V and 5 bases from J; junction bases left unmatched: 5. CDR3 nucleotide sequence: TGTGCCAGCAGCCTCGGGACAGCTTATGGCTACACCTTC. Translating it yields CASSLGTAYGYTF.

This rearrangement joins TRBV3-1 (or the pseudogene TRBV3-2) to TRBJ2-3, with TRBD1 as a possible D gene (5 bases). Trimming removed 0 bases from V and 4 bases from J, with 17 bases in between. The CDR3 contains 17 residues. Per germline, CDR1 LGHDT and CDR2 YNNKEL (reference sequence). The CDR3 region has the DNA TGTGCCAGCAGCCAAGATCAGTCAAGGGTAGGGGCAGATACGCAGTATTTT. Translation gives CASSQDQSRVGADTQYF.

This clone was seen a handful of times. The genes are TRBV13 and TRBJ1-1; a weak D match, TRBD1 (6 bases). V shed 6 bases and J shed 1 base, with 9 bases lying between them. CDR1 is PRHDT and CDR2 is FYEKMQ in the germline V gene (reference sequence). This CDR3 has 13 amino acids. The CDR3 spells CASRGGQNTEAFF. The CDR3 DNA reads TGTGCCAGCAGAGGGGGACAGAACACTGAAGCTTTCTTT. Full variable domain (rest looked up from reference TRBV13 and TRBJ1-1): AAGVIQSPRHLIKEKRETATLKCYPIPRHDTVYWYQQGPGQDPQFLISFYEKMQSDKGSIPDRFSAQQFSDYHSELNMSSLELGDSALYFCASRGGQNTEAFFGQGTRLTVV.

The rearrangement links TRBV19 to TRBJ1-5; a possible D gene is TRBD1 (6 bases). CDR1 and CDR2 from the germline V gene are LNHDA and SQIVND (reference sequence). The CDR3 loop spans 15 amino acids. Trimming left V 8 bases short and J 2 bases short, with 16 bases between. The CDR3 DNA is TGTGCCAGTTCGGGGGGGCTAGTTGGCAATCAGCCCCAGCATTTT. This sequence encodes CASSGGLVGNQPQHF.

The J gene is TRBJ2-2, the V gene TRBV2; 7 positions agree with TRBD1. V was clipped by 9 bases and J by 6 bases; unmatched bases: 7. The CDR3 loop spans 13 amino acids. Germline-derived CDR1 and CDR2 are SNHLY and FYNNEI. The CDR3 nucleotides read TGTGCCAGACGACCGACAGGGTCCGGGGAGCTGTTTTTT. Amino acids: CARRPTGSGELFF.

The V call is TRBV3-1 (or the pseudogene TRBV3-2), the J call TRBJ2-5; weak D call: TRBD1 (6 bases). CDR1 and CDR2 from the germline V gene are LGHDT and YNNKEL (reference sequence). This CDR3 comprises 13 residues. V was shortened by 0 bases and J by 9 bases, with 11 bases between the two germline ends. CDR3 in amino acids: CASSQDLGQPQYF. DNA of the CDR3: TGTGCCAGCAGCCAAGATTTAGGACAGCCCCAGTACTTC.

The chain uses TRBV9 and TRBJ1-1; D is perhaps TRBD1 (5 bases). The CDR3 runs 16 residues. Germline values: CDR1 SGDLS, CDR2 YYNGEE. V was pared by 3 bases and J by 4 bases, with 19 bases between. The CDR3 spells CASSESQGVLGTEAFF. The CDR3 DNA reads TGTGCCAGCAGCGAGAGTCAGGGCGTCCTAGGCACTGAAGCTTTCTTT.

The chain recombines TRBV20-1 with TRBJ1-1; the D gene is possibly TRBD1 (6 bases). V dropped 3 bases and J dropped 1 base, with 15 bases sitting between them. CDR3 size: 15 residues. Germline CDR1 and CDR2: DFQATT and SNEGSKA (reference sequence). The CDR3 bases are TGCAGTGCTAGTGGGGGCAGGGTGGCGAACACTGAAGCTTTCTTT. It yields the protein CSASGGRVANTEAFF.

The V gene is TRBV5-1, the J gene TRBJ2-1; 8 nucleotides agree with TRBD2. Trimming took 4 bases from V and 6 from J; bases not matched to a gene: 12. Germline V lookup: CDR1 SGHRS, CDR2 YFSETQ. This CDR3 comprises 16 residues. The chain's CDR3 is CASSPLGRAEGNEQFF. As DNA, the CDR3 is TGCGCCAGCAGCCCGCTCGGGAGGGCCGAGGGCAATGAGCAGTTCTTC.

V usage is TRBV5-8 and J usage is TRBJ2-1; no firm D call. From germline, CDR1 is SGHTS and CDR2 YDEGEE. The CDR3 has 13 residues. Trimming left V 0 bases short and J 5 bases short, with 6 bases between. DNA of the CDR3: TGTGCCAGCAGCTTGGGACTCAACAATGAGCAGTTCTTC. Translating it yields CASSLGLNNEQFF.

Regarding this clone: The identical CDR3 is also encoded by other nucleotide sequences in the sample. The chain recombines TRBV30 with TRBJ1-5; D remains ambiguous. The CDR3 runs 13 residues. The V gene's germline CDR1 is GTSNPN and CDR2 SVGIG (reference sequence). Between the trimmed V and J ends, which lost 1 base and 3 bases, there was a span of 7 bases. CDR3 coding DNA: TGTGCCTGGAGTGGCGAGAACAATCAGCCCCAGCATTTT. This translates into CAWSGENNQPQHF.

The table lists this clone with a few counts. The gene calls are TRBV4-1 and TRBJ2-7; D perhaps matches TRBD2 (6 bases). Germline V gene lookup returns CDR1 MGHRA and CDR2 YSYEKL. The CDR3 loop spans 14 amino acids. V shed 4 bases and J shed 4 bases, with 14 bases lying between them. The CDR3 spells CASSPKEGTYEQYF. CDR3 DNA sequence: TGCGCCAGCAGCCCAAAGGAGGGGACTTACGAGCAGTACTTC.

The genes are TRBV28 and TRBJ2-7; D remains ambiguous. Germline CDR1 is MDHEN and CDR2 is SYDVKM. The CDR3 sequence is 14 residues long. V was trimmed by 6 bases and J by 3 bases, leaving 15 bases between them. This chain's CDR3 is CASSLDKLNYEQYF. The CDR3 DNA reads as TGTGCCAGCAGCTTAGATAAGCTAAACTACGAGCAGTACTTC.

The chain joins TRBV5-4 to TRBJ1-3, with 8 bases that match TRBD1. Germline loops: CDR1 SGHNT, CDR2 YYREEE (reference sequence). V trimming: 4 bases; J trimming: 2 bases; junction bases outside the gene matches: 8. The CDR3 loop spans 16 amino acids. The CDR3 bases are TGTGCCAGCAGCAAATCCGACAGGGGACCTGGAAACACCATATATTTT. This encodes CASSKSDRGPGNTIYF.